This T cell receptor (beta chain) was sequenced in a study of molecular identifiers for immune sequencing clone quantification. Study summary: Four of five RNA aliquots from approximately 20,000 or 98,000 naive CD8 T cells were sequenced. General study findings and limits: Should identical TCR molecules share a barcode, the sizes of highly expanded clones could be underestimated.

In its sample, this clonotype was seen many times. What it binds is not known. Per germline, CDR1 DFQATT and CDR2 SNEGSKA (reference sequence). V shed 1 base and J 4 bases; nucleotides not matched to a gene: 7. CDR3 size: 14 residues. TCRdb reprocessed the PCR reads with MiXCR, giving one entry per CDR3 protein. The sample lists about 640,000 distinct CDR3 sequences, roughly 21% seen once, with under 0.95% in the top ten. This receptor was identified in a human donor in good health. Some libraries in this study had Jurkat cell RNA spiked in. The chain carries TRBV20-1 and TRBJ2-7, with TRBD2 identical over 7 bases. The sample comprised naive CD8+ T cells from blood, with Jurkat cell RNA spiked in. This sample's subset: FACS-sorted CD8+CD4-CCR7+CD45RA+ naive T cells. The CDR3 DNA is TGCAGTGCTAGAGGGACACTAGCGCATTACGAGCAGTACTTC. Protein product: CSARGTLAHYEQYF.